These T cell receptor beta chains were read from a single sample in a study of metastatic and nonmetastatic thyroid tumors. MiXCR was used by TCRdb to re-call the PCR reads. The table shows 4,000 to 5,000 clones, with around 28% occurring only once. The specimen sequenced was adjacent normal tissue. The receptors shown here come from a female donor with papillary thyroid cancer or a benign thyroid nodule (not recorded which). Some clones in this sample may be carry-over from other donors' samples. Both conserved end residues are part of each CDR3. Fields, in order: CDR3 length, J gene, clone size, V gene, D gene, CDR3 protein, CDR3 DNA. The D gene is left open where the match is weak. The size entry is marked missing in some rows and otherwise reads once, few, many or a size class.

len: 15
j_gene: TRBJ1-5
abundance: NA
v_gene: TRBV19
d_gene: NA
CDR3aa: CASSTTWDINQPQHF
CDR3nt: TGTGCCAGTAGTACCACTTGGGACATAAATCAGCCCCAGCATTTT

len: 14
j_gene: TRBJ2-5
abundance: medium-sized
v_gene: TRBV11-1
d_gene: TRBD1
CDR3aa: CASSTGQHQETQYF
CDR3nt: TGTGCCAGCAGCACGGGACAGCACCAAGAGACCCAGTACTTC

len: 14
j_gene: TRBJ1-5
abundance: large
v_gene: TRBV6-1
d_gene: TRBD1
CDR3aa: CASSVTGAYQPQHF
CDR3nt: TGTGCCAGCAGTGTCACAGGGGCGTATCAGCCCCAGCATTTT

len: 14
j_gene: TRBJ1-1
abundance: few
v_gene: TRBV19
d_gene: TRBD1
CDR3aa: CASSYRGEGTEAFF
CDR3nt: TGTGCCAGTAGCTACAGGGGAGAAGGTACTGAAGCTTTCTTT

len: 14
j_gene: TRBJ2-7
abundance: NA
v_gene: TRBV9
d_gene: NA
CDR3aa: CASSVASGAAEQYF
CDR3nt: TGTGCCAGCAGCGTAGCTTCAGGGGCGGCAGAGCAGTACTTC

len: 16
j_gene: TRBJ2-2
abundance: NA
v_gene: TRBV20-1
d_gene: NA
CDR3aa: CSARRSGMSGTGELFF
CDR3nt: TGCAGTGCTAGGAGATCCGGAATGTCTGGGACCGGGGAGCTGTTTTTT

len: 15
j_gene: TRBJ1-6
abundance: NA
v_gene: TRBV28
d_gene: NA
CDR3aa: CASSQVGRENSPLHF
CDR3nt: TGTGCCAGCAGCCAAGTCGGGCGGGAAAATTCACCCCTCCACTTT

len: 17
j_gene: TRBJ1-2
abundance: medium-sized
v_gene: TRBV19
d_gene: TRBD1
CDR3aa: CASSSLSEGADNYGYTF
CDR3nt: TGTGCCAGTAGTTCATTGTCCGAGGGGGCTGATAACTATGGCTACACCTTC

len: 13
j_gene: TRBJ2-7
abundance: medium-sized
v_gene: TRBV7-9
d_gene: NA
CDR3aa: CASRRTSSYEQYF
CDR3nt: TGTGCCAGCAGAAGGACTTCCTCCTACGAGCAGTACTTC

len: 13
j_gene: TRBJ2-1
abundance: few
v_gene: TRBV19
d_gene: NA
CDR3aa: CASSIPSYNEQFF
CDR3nt: TGTGCCAGTAGTATCCCCTCCTACAATGAGCAGTTCTTC

len: 15
j_gene: TRBJ2-1
abundance: many
v_gene: TRBV29-1
d_gene: NA
CDR3aa: CSVGRRDRAYNEQFF
CDR3nt: TGCAGCGTGGGAAGACGGGATAGAGCCTACAATGAGCAGTTCTTC

len: 16
j_gene: TRBJ1-5
abundance: medium-sized
v_gene: TRBV3-1
d_gene: TRBD1
CDR3aa: CASSQETGGSNQPQHF
CDR3nt: TGTGCCAGCAGCCAAGAAACAGGGGGAAGCAATCAGCCCCAGCATTTT

len: 13
j_gene: TRBJ2-6
abundance: NA
v_gene: TRBV4-1
d_gene: NA
CDR3aa: CASSQGRANVLTF
CDR3nt: TGCGCCAGCAGCCAAGGGAGGGCCAACGTCCTGACTTTC

len: 16
j_gene: TRBJ2-3
abundance: NA
v_gene: TRBV6-6
d_gene: NA
CDR3aa: CASSYGAGTSTDTQYF
CDR3nt: TGTGCCAGCAGTTACGGTGCGGGGACTAGCACAGATACGCAGTATTTT

len: 16
j_gene: TRBJ1-2
abundance: NA
v_gene: TRBV20-1
d_gene: NA
CDR3aa: CSARHQVGLFNYFYTF
CDR3nt: TGCAGTGCTCGACATCAGGTAGGGCTCTTTAACTATTTCTACACCTTC